Listed here is a single TCR beta chain. Reverse transcription of about 0.45 to 1 ug RNA was performed with random hexamers. A single record per CDR3 protein comes from TCRdb applying MiXCR to the immunoSEQ multiplex PCR reads. The table has a few hundred thousand distinct CDR3 sequences, nearly 97% seen once. The data were taken from a study of CD8 T cells in Susac syndrome. V lost 4 bases to trimming and J lost 0 bases, with 7 bases between them. This CDR3 is 12 amino acids long. CDR1 SQVTM and CDR2 ANQGSEA come from the germline V gene. TCR beta sequencing was performed on blood CD8+ and CD4+ T cells.

The specimen sequenced was CD4+ T cells from PBMCs. The chain recombines TRBV29-1 with TRBJ2-7; no reliable D call. The TCR was taken from a human donor with multiple sclerosis. CDR3 sequence: CSVVWGSYEQYF. CDR3 sequence (DNA): TGCAGCGTTGTGTGGGGCTCCTACGAGCAGTACTTC.